This section outlines one TCR beta chain sequence together with its context. These data belong to a study of blood T cell repertoires in COVID-19. Study details: Specimens from acute and convalescent COVID-19 originated in the United States, Italy and Spain. PBMCs, B-cell-depleted T cells, or T cells were the source of the cDNA or gDNA that made up the material.

Original data processing: Quantification of nucleated cells was approximated via reference gene primer amplification. The table came from immunoSEQ multiplex PCR; TCRdb's copy has only in-frame clones and leaves some out. From that table come the V and J calls and clone size; the DNA was used to work out D and trimming. The sample includes 200,000 to 250,000 clones, about 78% of them seen just once. V was clipped by 6 bases and J by 3 bases; unmatched bases: 6. Germline CDR1 and CDR2: SNHLY and FYNNEI. The CDR3 is 15 residues long. The V and J genes are TRBV2 and TRBJ2-2; 8 nucleotides align to TRBD2. The sequence was collected from a woman in her seventies with acute or convalescent COVID-19. The sample taken for sequencing was peripheral blood. The CDR3 sequence: CASRPGLGDTGELFF. The CDR3 nucleotides are TGTGCCAGCAGGCCGGGACTAGGGGACACCGGGGAGCTGTTTTTT.